A single T cell receptor beta chain is shown here with its context. Its antigen is not yet known. No clone much larger than this one lies a single base away; base qualities are absent. The entry originates in a study of blood T cell repertoires in COVID-19 (TCRdb year 2020). About the study as a whole: The collaborator samples originated in the United States, Italy and Spain and spanned the acute and convalescent phases of COVID-19. The prospective study material was composed of cDNA or gDNA derived from T cells, B-cell-depleted T cells, or PBMCs. Deeply sampled blood TCRbeta repertoires from subjects exposed to, actively infected with, or recovered from COVID-19 were included in the dataset. The repertoires were made available in a free public database intended to serve as a resource for research on the immune response to SARS-CoV-2. Samples were obtained from the ongoing ImmuneRACE study (first 160 participants) and from over 1,000 subjects provided by 6 global collaborators. Sample metadata almost always included a de-identified subject ID, COVID-19 status, age in years and sex. Where available, HLA class I and class II types were taken from metadata supplied by the sample provider and were not determined by assay-based typing.

The immunoSEQ Assay, a bias-controlled multiplex PCR, was used to amplify TCRbeta CDR3 regions from genomic DNA. The authors' analysis ran thus. Nucleated cell counts per sample were estimated from amplification of reference gene primers within the assay. Sequence reads were collapsed and filtered to measure the absolute abundance of every unique TCRbeta CDR3 rearrangement. For each sample, productive Simpson clonality was calculated by taking the square root of Simpson's diversity index across productive rearrangements. The clones in this table, taken by TCRdb from immuneACCESS, are in-frame only. Not every clone is retained; where verified, under half of the shortfall comes from an unresolved V gene, and the cause of the rest is unknown. That table furnishes V, J and clone size, whereas the DNA furnished D and trimming. The sample data list 350,000 to 400,000 clones, and 75% to 90% of these were observed just once. The ten largest clonotypes hold around 1% of the sample.

Participants in the prospective study were aged about 18 to 100 years, lived in under 30 United States geographic areas, and enrolled through a virtual design. Cohort assignment in the prospective study relied on participant-reported clinical history from a screening survey and a study questionnaire. Recovered participants in ImmuneRACE Cohort 3 were defined as having two consecutive negative NP/OP PCR tests, clearance from a healthcare professional, or resolution of symptoms. In the prospective study, mobile phlebotomists collected whole blood, serum and a nasopharyngeal or oropharyngeal swab from each participant. Participants in the prospective study had the option to provide additional blood draws and questionnaires over a roughly 2-month period. Prospective study blood samples were shipped either frozen or at room temperature before DNA extraction. CDR1 and CDR2 were assigned from the germline V gene (reference sequence) as LGHDT and YNNKEL. The CDR3 spans 15 residues, from the cysteine through the phenylalanine. Kept here is only the CDR3 DNA, which spans 45 bases and is read in frame from base 1. Germline trimming: 4 bases from V, 6 bases from J; junction bases outside gene matches: 7.

The paper's findings and limits, for the study overall: The quantity of clinical and demographic metadata differed by source and by participant and was supplied without curation.

The rearranged segments are TRBV3-1 (or the pseudogene TRBV3-2) and TRBJ2-2; TRBD2 matches 8 bases in the middle. The sample comprised PBMCs or T cells enriched from blood (not recorded which). The receptor comes from a man between 18 and 35 years old who had recovered from COVID-19. The DNA sequence is given as TGTGCCAGCAGCCCGCAGGCGGGGGGTCCCGGGGAGCTGTTTTTT. Translated, it gives CASSPQAGGPGELFF.